This is a list of T cell receptor beta chains from one sample in a study of blood T cell repertoires in COVID-19. Produced via immunoSEQ multiplex PCR; TCRdb's table is partial and in-frame only. The sample yields 43,000 or so clones, 80% to 90% seen once. The sample was peripheral blood. These receptors all come from an elderly woman with acute or convalescent COVID-19. Both conserved end residues are part of each CDR3. Each record gives: J gene, clone size, D gene, V gene, CDR3 protein, CDR3 DNA. A D gene is named only where the DNA matches it firmly. Some rows mark clone size as missing; the rest say once, few, many or name a class of expanded clone.

j_call: TRBJ2-7; clone_size: NA; d_call: NA; v_call: TRBV10-1; cdr3_aa: CASSLRPGDEQYF; cdr3_nt: TGCGCCAGCAGCCTCAGACCGGGAGACGAGCAGTACTTC
j_call: TRBJ1-5; clone_size: NA; d_call: TRBD1; v_call: TRBV7-2; cdr3_aa: CASSFPPGQVFYSNQPQHF; cdr3_nt: TGTGCCAGCAGCTTCCCCCCGGGACAGGTTTTTTATAGCAATCAGCCCCAGCATTTT
j_call: TRBJ1-5; clone_size: once; d_call: TRBD1; v_call: TRBV9; cdr3_aa: CASSVGQGGNQPQHF; cdr3_nt: TGTGCCAGCAGCGTAGGGCAGGGGGGCAATCAGCCCCAGCATTTT
j_call: TRBJ1-6; clone_size: once; d_call: TRBD1; v_call: TRBV10-3; cdr3_aa: CAISESPGTGYSPLHF; cdr3_nt: TGTGCCATCAGTGAGTCGCCCGGGACAGGCTATTCACCCCTCCACTTT
j_call: TRBJ2-5; clone_size: NA; d_call: NA; v_call: TRBV5-6; cdr3_aa: CASSSIETQYF; cdr3_nt: TGTGCCAGCAGCTCCATAGAGACCCAGTACTTC
j_call: TRBJ1-1; clone_size: NA; d_call: NA; v_call: TRBV19; cdr3_aa: CASSIGWTSSGREAFF; cdr3_nt: TGTGCCAGTAGTATAGGCTGGACGTCGAGCGGTCGTGAAGCTTTCTTT
j_call: TRBJ1-5; clone_size: once; d_call: NA; v_call: TRBV27; cdr3_aa: CASRSRTDPHQPQHF; cdr3_nt: TGTGCCAGCAGGAGTAGGACAGACCCACATCAGCCCCAGCATTTT
j_call: TRBJ1-2; clone_size: NA; d_call: NA; v_call: TRBV6-2/TRBV6-3; cdr3_aa: CASSYEAVRGYTF; cdr3_nt: TGTGCCAGCAGTTATGAGGCCGTTCGGGGCTACACCTTC
j_call: TRBJ2-6; clone_size: NA; d_call: TRBD2; v_call: TRBV5-1; cdr3_aa: CASSLVRYSGGAGANVLTF; cdr3_nt: TGCGCCAGCAGCTTGGTGCGATACAGCGGGGGGGCGGGGGCCAACGTCCTGACTTTC
j_call: TRBJ2-3; clone_size: once; d_call: TRBD2; v_call: TRBV19; cdr3_aa: CASSGLAVGTDTQYF; cdr3_nt: TGTGCCAGTAGTGGACTAGCGGTCGGCACAGATACGCAGTATTTT
j_call: TRBJ2-7; clone_size: once; d_call: NA; v_call: TRBV4-1; cdr3_aa: CASSQYGASYEQYF; cdr3_nt: TGCGCCAGCAGCCAGTACGGTGCCTCCTACGAGCAGTACTTC
j_call: TRBJ1-1; clone_size: NA; d_call: NA; v_call: TRBV2; cdr3_aa: CASNRVGTEAFF; cdr3_nt: TGTGCCAGCAACAGGGTAGGGACTGAAGCTTTCTTT
j_call: TRBJ2-1; clone_size: once; d_call: NA; v_call: TRBV2; cdr3_aa: CASSEAHGNPTDNEQFF; cdr3_nt: TGTGCCAGCAGTGAAGCTCACGGGAACCCGACTGACAATGAGCAGTTCTTC
j_call: TRBJ1-2; clone_size: NA; d_call: NA; v_call: TRBV7-2; cdr3_aa: CASSLAGDFGSYTF; cdr3_nt: TGTGCCAGCAGCTTAGCCGGGGATTTCGGTAGCTACACCTTC
j_call: TRBJ2-7; clone_size: NA; d_call: NA; v_call: TRBV3-1/TRBV3-2; cdr3_aa: CASSPPGGPHEQYF; cdr3_nt: TGTGCCAGCAGTCCCCCCGGGGGGCCCCACGAGCAGTACTTC
j_call: TRBJ2-1; clone_size: NA; d_call: TRBD2; v_call: TRBV5-1; cdr3_aa: CASSGLANEQFF; cdr3_nt: TGCGCCAGCTCCGGACTAGCGAATGAGCAGTTCTTC
j_call: TRBJ1-1; clone_size: NA; d_call: NA; v_call: TRBV6-5; cdr3_aa: CASKNQGTNTEAFF; cdr3_nt: TGTGCCAGCAAAAATCAGGGGACGAACACTGAAGCTTTCTTT
j_call: TRBJ1-1; clone_size: few; d_call: NA; v_call: TRBV5-8; cdr3_aa: CASSRTASNTEAFF; cdr3_nt: TGTGCCAGCAGCCGTACAGCCTCCAACACTGAAGCTTTCTTT
j_call: TRBJ2-7; clone_size: NA; d_call: NA; v_call: TRBV3-1/TRBV3-2; cdr3_aa: CASSQDSKEQYF; cdr3_nt: TGTGCCAGCAGCCAAGATAGTAAGGAGCAGTACTTC
j_call: TRBJ2-7; clone_size: once; d_call: NA; v_call: TRBV5-1; cdr3_aa: CASSLSGLDYEQYF; cdr3_nt: TGCGCCAGCAGCCTTTCAGGGTTAGACTACGAGCAGTACTTC
j_call: TRBJ1-1; clone_size: NA; d_call: NA; v_call: TRBV5-6; cdr3_aa: CASSRPYRATEAFF; cdr3_nt: TGTGCCAGCAGCAGGCCATACAGGGCCACTGAAGCTTTCTTT
j_call: TRBJ2-3; clone_size: NA; d_call: NA; v_call: TRBV11-2; cdr3_aa: CASSSDGDGTDTQYF; cdr3_nt: TGTGCCAGCAGCTCAGACGGGGATGGGACAGATACGCAGTATTTT
j_call: TRBJ1-1; clone_size: NA; d_call: NA; v_call: TRBV5-8; cdr3_aa: CASSFGEPLEKAFF; cdr3_nt: TGTGCCAGCAGCTTTGGGGAGCCACTCGAAAAAGCTTTCTTT
j_call: TRBJ1-2; clone_size: NA; d_call: NA; v_call: TRBV12-3/TRBV12-4; cdr3_aa: CASSFSGFGYTF; cdr3_nt: TGTGCCAGCAGTTTCTCGGGGTTTGGCTACACCTTC
j_call: TRBJ1-1; clone_size: NA; d_call: NA; v_call: TRBV9; cdr3_aa: CASTPVRGNTEAFF; cdr3_nt: TGTGCCAGCACTCCCGTACGGGGGAACACTGAAGCTTTCTTT
j_call: TRBJ2-5; clone_size: NA; d_call: NA; v_call: TRBV19; cdr3_aa: CASSGRRTGRETQYF; cdr3_nt: TGTGCCAGTAGCGGACGTAGAACAGGGAGAGAGACCCAGTACTTC
j_call: TRBJ1-2; clone_size: NA; d_call: NA; v_call: TRBV20-1; cdr3_aa: CSASRIRDGDLANYGYTF; cdr3_nt: TGCAGTGCTAGTCGAATTCGTGACGGAGATTTAGCTAACTATGGCTACACCTTC
j_call: TRBJ1-2; clone_size: NA; d_call: NA; v_call: TRBV12-3/TRBV12-4; cdr3_aa: CASSLTVNYGYTF; cdr3_nt: TGTGCCAGCAGTTTGACAGTTAACTATGGCTACACCTTC
j_call: TRBJ1-1; clone_size: NA; d_call: NA; v_call: TRBV4-1; cdr3_aa: CASSRGIENTEAFF; cdr3_nt: TGCGCCAGCAGCCGAGGGATTGAGAACACTGAAGCTTTCTTT
j_call: TRBJ2-2; clone_size: NA; d_call: NA; v_call: TRBV18; cdr3_aa: CASSPSRPGLTGELFF; cdr3_nt: TGTGCCAGCTCACCATCCCGTCCGGGACTTACCGGGGAGCTGTTTTTT
j_call: TRBJ1-4; clone_size: NA; d_call: NA; v_call: TRBV5-6; cdr3_aa: CASSLGQLSTNEKLFF; cdr3_nt: TGTGCCAGCAGCTTGGGACAGCTCTCAACTAATGAAAAACTGTTTTTT
j_call: TRBJ2-5; clone_size: NA; d_call: TRBD2; v_call: TRBV6-1; cdr3_aa: CASSVNPSGGAETQYF; cdr3_nt: TGTGCCAGCAGTGTCAATCCTAGCGGGGGGGCGGAGACCCAGTACTTC
j_call: TRBJ2-7; clone_size: NA; d_call: TRBD1; v_call: TRBV6-5; cdr3_aa: CASSPRGTPGEQYF; cdr3_nt: TGTGCCAGCAGTCCCAGGGGGACCCCCGGCGAGCAGTACTTC
j_call: TRBJ1-2; clone_size: NA; d_call: TRBD1; v_call: TRBV11-3; cdr3_aa: CASRGDRGYGYTF; cdr3_nt: TGTGCCAGCAGGGGGGACAGGGGCTATGGCTACACCTTC
j_call: TRBJ2-5; clone_size: NA; d_call: TRBD2; v_call: TRBV30; cdr3_aa: CAWSDWTSRETQYF; cdr3_nt: TGTGCCTGGAGTGACTGGACTAGTAGAGAGACCCAGTACTTC
j_call: TRBJ2-3; clone_size: NA; d_call: TRBD2; v_call: TRBV6-5; cdr3_aa: CASRLAGATDTQYF; cdr3_nt: TGTGCCAGCAGGCTAGCGGGGGCCACAGATACGCAGTATTTT
j_call: TRBJ1-3; clone_size: NA; d_call: TRBD1; v_call: TRBV10-3; cdr3_aa: CAIRTGTGTLNTIYF; cdr3_nt: TGTGCCATCAGAACCGGGACAGGTACCTTAAACACCATATATTTT
j_call: TRBJ1-1; clone_size: NA; d_call: TRBD1; v_call: TRBV12-3/TRBV12-4; cdr3_aa: CASSIGGAEAFF; cdr3_nt: TGTGCCAGCAGTATAGGGGGCGCTGAAGCTTTCTTT